A single sample is the source of the 16 T cell receptor beta chains below, sequenced in a study of low-dose radiotherapy and immunotherapy resistance in tumors. TRAV and TRBV primers primed cDNA for both TCRalpha and TCRbeta. TCR amplification ran 20 PCR cycles using constant-region and V-primer adapter primers. MiXCR, applied by TCRdb to the reads, yields one record per CDR3 protein. Of around 60,000 distinct CDR3 sequences listed, about 23% are singletons. As for time point: after trial treatment. Treatment defined: LDRT plus nivolumab, ipilimumab, low-dose cyclophosphamide and aspirin (RACIN trial). Specimen: PBMCs, collected after low-dose radiotherapy plus immunotherapy. These TCRs come from a male donor with prostate cancer.

Turning to this clonotype: This probably arose from a read error, given a far larger clone one base away. The chain recombines TRBV6-6 with TRBJ2-1, with D possibly being TRBD2 (6 bases). V lost 5 bases and J lost 11, with 19 bases in between. CDR1 is MNHNY and CDR2 is SVGAGI in the germline V gene (reference sequence). CDR3 length equals 14 residues. CDR3 coding DNA: TGTGCCAGCAGTAGGGAGTTCGGGAGTGATAAGCAGTTCTTC. Protein: CASSREFGSDKQFF.

This clonotype was detected ten times or more. The chain joins TRBV11-1 to TRBJ2-1, with 13 bases aligning to TRBD2. V shed 5 bases, J shed 0 bases, and the junction held 10 bases outside the gene matches. Looked up from germline, CDR1 is SGHAT and CDR2 is FQDESV (reference sequence). The CDR3 has 19 amino acids. CDR3 residues: CASSAWGLAGRSSYNEQFF. CDR3 sequence (DNA): TGTGCCAGCAGCGCCTGGGGACTAGCGGGGCGGAGCTCCTACAATGAGCAGTTCTTC.

Comment on this clonotype: This is likely an artifact of a read error, given a far larger clone one base away. The rearrangement links TRBV6-1 to TRBJ2-1, with D tentatively TRBD1 or TRBD2 (5 bases each). Germline V gene sequence: CDR1 MNHNS, CDR2 SASEGT. The CDR3 is 15 residues long. V gave up 6 bases and J gave up 10 bases, with 22 bases separating them. The CDR3 coding sequence is TGTGCCAGCAGGAGGGACGGTGGGAATGTCTACGAGCAGTTCTTC. Residues: CASRRDGGNVYEQFF.

A few counts support this clonotype. The chain is built from TRBV12-3 or TRBV12-4 and TRBJ2-1, with D unresolved. This CDR3 contains 13 residues. Between the trimmed V and J ends, which lost 3 bases and 3 bases, there was a span of 6 bases. The CDR3 DNA is TGTGCCAGCAGTTTTGCGGACTACAATGAGCAGTTCTTC. It yields the protein CASSFADYNEQFF.

This clonotype appeared many times. V is TRBV6-2 or TRBV6-3 and J is TRBJ1-2; D remains ambiguous. The V and J ends lost 7 bases and 0 bases respectively, with 12 bases between them. CDR1 and CDR2 (germline): MNHEY, SVGEGT. The CDR3 totals 14 residues. CDR3 nucleotide sequence: TGTGCCAGCACCGAATCACCCACTAACTATGGCTACACCTTC. This codes for CASTESPTNYGYTF.

This clonotype showed up many times. CDR3 loop: CATGANTEAFF. As DNA, the CDR3 is TGTGCCACGGGAGCGAACACTGAAGCTTTCTTT. The chain links TRBV30 to TRBJ1-1; D unresolved. Germline loops: CDR1 GTSNPN, CDR2 SVGIG (reference sequence). The CDR3 consists of 11 residues. V lost 8 bases and J lost 1, with 8 bases in between. Full variable domain (outside the CDR3, taken from reference TRBV30 and TRBJ1-1): SQTIHQWPATLVQPVGSPLSLECTVEGTSNPNLYWYRQAAGRGLQLLFYSVGIGQISSEVPQNLSASRPQDRQFILSSKKLLLSDSGFYLCATGANTEAFFGQGTRLTVV.

This clonotype was counted at least ten times. This chain joins TRBV12-3 or TRBV12-4 and TRBJ2-2; maybe TRBD1 (5 bases). There are 15 residues in the CDR3. Trimming removed 3 bases at V and 6 bases at J, with 14 bases between. The CDR3 DNA reads as TGTGCCAGCAGTTTTACGTCTGGGGCAGCCGGGGAGCTGTTTTTT. Translated: CASSFTSGAAGELFF.

Details on this clonotype: A read error likely explains this, since a far larger clone differs by one base. This chain links TRBV6-5 with TRBJ2-7; 11 nucleotides agree with TRBD2. Germline V gene lookup returns CDR1 MNHEY and CDR2 SVGAGI. The trim removed 6 bases at V and 6 bases at J, leaving 10 bases unmatched. The CDR3 length is 15 residues. CDR3 sequence (DNA): TGTGCCAGCAGCCCACCCGCTAGCGGGGGGTGCGAGCAGTACTTC. Its protein is CASSPPASGGCEQYF.

This clonotype occurred a few times. Only one base separates this from a far larger clonotype, so it likely reflects a read error. V is TRBV7-2 and J is TRBJ2-1; weak D call: TRBD1 (7 bases). Germline lookup yields CDR1 SGHTA and CDR2 FQGNSA. The V and J ends lost 7 bases and 10 bases respectively, with 23 bases between them. The length of the CDR3 is 15 residues. The CDR3 bases are TGTGCCAGCACCCCACGGTCAGGGGGGTTCCACGAGCAGTTCTTC. This translates into CASTPRSGGFHEQFF. Full variable domain (missing parts from reference TRBV7-2 and TRBJ2-1): GAGVSQSPSNKVTEKGKDVELRCDPISGHTALYWYRQSLGQGLEFLIYFQGNSAPDKSGLPSDRFSAERTGGSVSTLTIQRTQQEDSAVYLCASTPRSGGFHEQFFGPGTRLTVL.

Many counts were recorded for this clonotype. The V gene is TRBV11-2, the J gene TRBJ2-2, with 9 bases matching TRBD2. CDR1 is SGHAT and CDR2 is FQNNGV in the germline V gene. V dropped 5 bases and J dropped 15; count of bases not matched to a gene: 16. This CDR3 has 15 residues. The DNA for the CDR3 is TGTGCCAGCAGCCAAATACATGGGCGGGGGGGCCGGTTGTTTTTT. Amino acids: CASSQIHGRGGRLFF.

This clonotype came up many times. The rearrangement links TRBV5-1 to TRBJ2-4; TRBD1 agrees at 10 bases. Per the germline V gene, CDR1 is SGHRS and CDR2 is YFSETQ. The ends lost 3 bases at V and 7 bases at J; junction bases unmatched: 4. The CDR3 consists of 14 residues. The CDR3 loop reads CASSSGQGGNIQYF. The CDR3 DNA sequence: TGCGCCAGCAGCTCAGGACAGGGGGGGAACATTCAGTACTTC.

The chain links TRBV6-1 to TRBJ2-3, with D possibly TRBD2 on 5 matching bases. The CDR3 extends over 13 amino acids. V was shortened by 7 bases and J by 6 bases, with 14 bases between the two germline ends. Germline V gene data show CDR1 as MNHNS and CDR2 as SASEGT. The CDR3 nucleotides read TGTGCCAGCAAAAAGGCGGGCAGGGATACGCAGTATTTT. Protein product: CASKKAGRDTQYF.

Ten or more counts support this clonotype. J is TRBJ2-7 and V is TRBV4-2; D may correspond to TRBD1 or TRBD2 (6 bases each). Trimming took off 1 base at V and 6 bases at J, with 22 bases between the two ends. This CDR3 is 17 amino acids long. Per germline, CDR1 LGHNA and CDR2 YNFKEQ. The CDR3 DNA reads as TGTGCCAGCAGCCAAGTGTCCCAAGGGGGGCTCCGTGGCGAGCAGTACTTC. This codes for CASSQVSQGGLRGEQYF.

This clonotype was counted at least ten times. J is TRBJ1-2 and V is TRBV9, with D maybe TRBD1 (6 bases). Germline CDR1 SGDLS, CDR2 YYNGEE. V lost 0 bases and J 8 bases, leaving 14 bases between the germline ends. This CDR3 is built from 14 residues. The CDR3 protein is CASSVGQATEGYTF. CDR3 sequence (DNA): TGTGCCAGCAGCGTAGGACAGGCCACGGAGGGCTACACCTTC.

The chain has TRBV29-1 and TRBJ2-7, with 10 nucleotides matching TRBD1. CDR3 length: 13 residues. CDR1 is SQVTM, CDR2 ANQGSEA, per germline. The CDR3 spells CVVPGQGTYEQYF. CDR3 coding DNA: TGCGTAGTCCCGGGACAGGGGACCTACGAGCAGTACTTC.

In regard to this clonotype: With a far larger clone one base away, a read error is the likely cause. The chain links TRBV7-9 to TRBJ2-1, with D perhaps TRBD2 (6 bases). Germline V lookup: CDR1 SEHNR, CDR2 FQNEAQ (reference sequence). With 5 bases removed from V and 10 bases from J, the gap between germline ends came to 18 bases. The CDR3 length is 14 residues. The CDR3: CASSPGGTQYEQFF. In DNA form, the CDR3 reads TGTGCCAGCAGCCCAGGCGGGACGCAGTACGAGCAGTTCTTC.